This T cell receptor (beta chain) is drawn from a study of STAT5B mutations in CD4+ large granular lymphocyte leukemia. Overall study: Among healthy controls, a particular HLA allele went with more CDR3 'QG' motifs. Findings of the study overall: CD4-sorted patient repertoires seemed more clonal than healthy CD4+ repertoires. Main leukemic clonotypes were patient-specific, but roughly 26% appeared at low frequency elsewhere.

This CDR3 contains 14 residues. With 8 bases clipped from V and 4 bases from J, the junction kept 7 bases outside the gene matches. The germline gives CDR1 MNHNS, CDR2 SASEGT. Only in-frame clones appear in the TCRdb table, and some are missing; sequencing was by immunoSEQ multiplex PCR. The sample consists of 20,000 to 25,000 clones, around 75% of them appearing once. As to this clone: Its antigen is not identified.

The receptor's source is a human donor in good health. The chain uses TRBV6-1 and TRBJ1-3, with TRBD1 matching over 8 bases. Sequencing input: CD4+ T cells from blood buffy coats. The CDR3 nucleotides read TGTGCCAGCTCTGACAGGGGAAAGGGAAACACCATATATTTT. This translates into CASSDRGKGNTIYF.